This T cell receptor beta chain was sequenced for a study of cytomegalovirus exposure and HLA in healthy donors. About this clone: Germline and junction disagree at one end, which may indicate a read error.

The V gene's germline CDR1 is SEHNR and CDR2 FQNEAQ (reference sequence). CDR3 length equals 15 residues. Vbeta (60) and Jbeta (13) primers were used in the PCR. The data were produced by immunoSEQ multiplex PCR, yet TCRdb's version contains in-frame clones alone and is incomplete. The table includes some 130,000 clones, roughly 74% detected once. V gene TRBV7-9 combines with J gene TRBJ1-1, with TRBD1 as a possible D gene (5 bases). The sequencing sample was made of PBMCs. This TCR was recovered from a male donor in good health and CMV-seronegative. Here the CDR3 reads CSSSYGTGGNTEAFF. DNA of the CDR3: TGTTCCAGCAGCTATGGGACCGGGGGGAACACTGAAGCTTTCTTT.